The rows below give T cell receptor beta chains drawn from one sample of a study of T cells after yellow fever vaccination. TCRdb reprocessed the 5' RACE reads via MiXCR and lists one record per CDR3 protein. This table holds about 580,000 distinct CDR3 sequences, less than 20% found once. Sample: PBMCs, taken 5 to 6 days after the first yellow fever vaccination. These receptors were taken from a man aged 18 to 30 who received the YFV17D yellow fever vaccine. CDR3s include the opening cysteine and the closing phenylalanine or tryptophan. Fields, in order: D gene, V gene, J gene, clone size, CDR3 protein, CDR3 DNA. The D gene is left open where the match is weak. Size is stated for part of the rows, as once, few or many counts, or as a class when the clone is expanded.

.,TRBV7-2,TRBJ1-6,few,CASSWGDDSPLHF,TGTGCCAGCAGCTGGGGAGATGATTCACCCCTCCACTTT
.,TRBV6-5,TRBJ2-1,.,CASSYSWGLGQNSYNEQFF,TGTGCCAGCAGTTACTCGTGGGGGCTTGGACAGAACTCCTACAATGAGCAGTTCTTC
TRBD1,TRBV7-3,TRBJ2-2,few,CASSLIAQGAGELFF,TGTGCCAGCAGCTTAATAGCCCAGGGGGCAGGGGAGCTGTTTTTT
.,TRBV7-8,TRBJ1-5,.,CASSLYSYQPQHF,TGTGCCAGCAGCTTATACAGTTATCAGCCCCAGCATTTT
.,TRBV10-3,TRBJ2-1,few,CAIRGTSALGEQFF,TGTGCCATCAGGGGAACCTCAGCGCTAGGTGAGCAGTTCTTC
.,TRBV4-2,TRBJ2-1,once,CASSQVGGEYNEQFF,TGTGCCAGCAGCCAAGTCGGGGGTGAATACAATGAGCAGTTCTTC
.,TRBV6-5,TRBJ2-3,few,CASSYKGGGDTQYF,TGTGCCAGCAGTTACAAGGGGGGTGGAGATACGCAGTATTTT
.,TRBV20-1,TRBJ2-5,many,CSARTDYETQYF,TGCAGTGCTCGAACGGACTATGAGACCCAGTACTTC
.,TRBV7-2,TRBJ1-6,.,CASSLRGSNSPLHF,TGTGCCAGCAGCCTCAGGGGAAGTAATTCACCCCTCCACTTT
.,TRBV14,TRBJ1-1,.,CASSQGHWEDSRTEAFF,TGTGCCAGCAGCCAAGGTCACTGGGAAGACAGTCGCACTGAAGCTTTCTTT
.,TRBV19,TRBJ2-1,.,CASSIDKATYNEQFF,TGTGCCAGTAGTATAGATAAGGCTACGTACAATGAGCAGTTCTTC
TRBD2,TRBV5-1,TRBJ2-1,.,CASSLASGGVRSYNEQFF,TGCGCCAGCAGCTTGGCTAGCGGGGGGGTTCGCTCCTACAATGAGCAGTTCTTC
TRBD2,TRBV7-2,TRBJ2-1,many,CASSPMASGGARNEQFF,TGTGCCAGCAGCCCTATGGCTAGCGGGGGGGCCAGGAATGAGCAGTTCTTC
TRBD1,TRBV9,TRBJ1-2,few,CASSVPGQEALHGYTF,TGTGCCAGCAGCGTACCGGGACAGGAAGCCCTACATGGCTACACCTTC
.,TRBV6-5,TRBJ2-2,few,CASSYSGQAGELFF,TGTGCCAGCAGTTACTCGGGGCAGGCCGGGGAGCTGTTTTTT
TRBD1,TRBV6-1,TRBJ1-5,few,CASRGQGNQPQHF,TGTGCCAGCAGGGGACAGGGCAATCAGCCCCAGCATTTT
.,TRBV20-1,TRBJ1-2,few,CSASIILNYGYTF,TGCAGTGCTAGCATTATTCTTAACTATGGCTACACCTTC
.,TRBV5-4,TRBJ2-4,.,CASSLGGVNIQYF,TGTGCCAGCAGCTTGGGGGGGGTGAACATTCAGTACTTC
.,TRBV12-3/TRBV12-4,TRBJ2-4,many,CASTPAGKNIQYF,TGTGCCAGCACCCCGGCGGGCAAAAACATTCAGTACTTC
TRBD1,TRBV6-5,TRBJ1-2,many,CASSLQGGGSGYTF,TGTGCCAGCAGCCTCCAGGGGGGGGGCTCTGGCTACACCTTC
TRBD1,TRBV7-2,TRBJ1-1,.,CASSSDRGSPEAFF,TGTGCCAGCAGCTCCGACAGGGGTTCCCCTGAAGCTTTCTTT
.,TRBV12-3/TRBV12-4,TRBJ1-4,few,CASSWQGGAVEKLFF,TGTGCCAGCAGCTGGCAGGGAGGGGCGGTCGAAAAACTGTTTTTT
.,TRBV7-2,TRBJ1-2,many,CASSTPGQNYGYTF,TGTGCCAGCAGTACCCCGGGACAAAACTATGGCTACACCTTC
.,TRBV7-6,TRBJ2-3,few,CASSVRWGSTDTQYF,TGTGCCAGCAGCGTTAGATGGGGGAGCACAGATACGCAGTATTTT
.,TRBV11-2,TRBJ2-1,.,CASSLDRGGNSYNEQFF,TGTGCCAGCAGCTTAGATCGGGGCGGCAACTCCTACAATGAGCAGTTCTTC
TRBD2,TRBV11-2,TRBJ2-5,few,CASSPGTSRETQYF,TGTGCCAGCAGCCCCGGGACTAGCAGGGAGACCCAGTACTTC
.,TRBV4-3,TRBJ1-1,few,CASSSNWGSTEAFF,TGCGCCAGCAGCTCCAACTGGGGGAGCACTGAAGCTTTCTTT
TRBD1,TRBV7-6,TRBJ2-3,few,CASSLYRDRAADTQYF,TGTGCCAGCAGCTTATATCGGGACAGGGCAGCAGATACGCAGTATTTT
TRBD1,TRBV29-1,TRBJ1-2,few,CSVGGTAYYGYTF,TGCAGCGTGGGGGGGACAGCCTACTATGGCTACACCTTC
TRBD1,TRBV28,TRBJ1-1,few,CASKETGGGMNTEAFF,TGTGCCAGCAAGGAGACAGGGGGGGGTATGAACACTGAAGCTTTCTTT
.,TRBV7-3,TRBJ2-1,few,CASSLYGVGNNEQFF,TGTGCCAGCAGCTTATACGGGGTTGGAAACAATGAGCAGTTCTTC
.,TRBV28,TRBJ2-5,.,CASNTHGGAGETQYF,TGTGCCAGCAATACCCACGGCGGTGCCGGGGAGACCCAGTACTTC
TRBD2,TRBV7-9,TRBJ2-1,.,CASSLVLAVYNEQFF,TGTGCCAGCAGCTTAGTTCTAGCGGTCTACAATGAGCAGTTCTTC
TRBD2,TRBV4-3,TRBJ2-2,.,CASSHSGGTGELFF,TGCGCCAGCAGCCATAGCGGGGGAACCGGGGAGCTGTTTTTT
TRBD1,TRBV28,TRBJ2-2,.,CASNPDGSGGIGELFF,TGTGCCAGCAACCCGGATGGTTCAGGGGGAATCGGGGAGCTGTTTTTT
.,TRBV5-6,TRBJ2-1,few,CASSLGFVGGLLNEQFF,TGTGCCAGCAGCCTAGGGTTTGTTGGGGGCCTTTTGAATGAGCAGTTCTTC
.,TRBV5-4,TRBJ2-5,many,CASSSPTEGETQYF,TGTGCCAGCAGCTCGCCGACCGAAGGAGAGACCCAGTACTTC
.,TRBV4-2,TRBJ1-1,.,CASSQGILASTEAFF,TGTGCCAGCAGCCAAGGGATTTTAGCGAGCACTGAAGCTTTCTTT
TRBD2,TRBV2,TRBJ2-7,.,CASSETSGYSYEQYF,TGTGCCAGCAGTGAAACTAGCGGATACTCCTACGAGCAGTACTTC
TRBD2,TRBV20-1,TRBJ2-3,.,CSAPGGVAPDTQYF,TGCAGTGCTCCCGGGGGGGTAGCCCCAGATACGCAGTATTTT
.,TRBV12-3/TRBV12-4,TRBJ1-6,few,CASSSTASSYNSPLHF,TGTGCCAGCAGCTCGACCGCAAGCTCCTATAATTCACCCCTCCACTTT
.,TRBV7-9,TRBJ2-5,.,CASSPLQLGKRETQYF,TGTGCCAGCAGTCCTCTCCAGCTGGGAAAAAGGGAGACCCAGTACTTC
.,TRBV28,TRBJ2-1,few,CASISSGMVDNEQFF,TGTGCCAGCATCTCCTCTGGAATGGTGGACAATGAGCAGTTCTTC
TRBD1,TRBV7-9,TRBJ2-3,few,CASSPTGTGVTEYF,TGTGCCAGCAGCCCAACCGGGACAGGGGTTACCGAGTATTTT
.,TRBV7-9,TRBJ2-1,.,CASSPKGMRGQFF,TGTGCCAGCAGCCCAAAAGGGATGAGGGGGCAGTTCTTC
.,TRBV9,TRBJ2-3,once,CASSVFGDTQYF,TGTGCCAGCAGCGTTTTCGGTGATACGCAGTATTTT
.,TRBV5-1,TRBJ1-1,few,CASSLDLRNTEAFF,TGCGCCAGCAGCTTGGATCTCCGTAACACTGAAGCTTTCTTT
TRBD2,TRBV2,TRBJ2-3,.,CAIPLAGPTDTQYF,TGTGCCATTCCGCTAGCGGGGCCCACAGATACGCAGTATTTT
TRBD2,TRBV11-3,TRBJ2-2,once,CASSPGGDATGELFF,TGTGCCAGCAGCCCCGGGGGGGACGCCACCGGGGAGCTGTTTTTT
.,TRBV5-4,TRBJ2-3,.,CASSLLGNFDTQYF,TGTGCCAGCAGCTTACTAGGAAACTTTGATACGCAGTATTTT
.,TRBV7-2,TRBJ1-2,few,CASSLGLGTPYGYTF,TGTGCCAGCAGCTTAGGACTCGGGACGCCCTATGGCTACACCTTC
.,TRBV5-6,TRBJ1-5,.,CASSFGTGQPQHF,TGTGCCAGCAGCTTTGGGACGGGGCAGCCCCAGCATTTT
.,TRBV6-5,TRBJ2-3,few,CASSYYRPVQGRADTQYF,TGTGCCAGCAGTTACTACCGTCCGGTACAGGGCCGCGCGGATACGCAGTATTTT
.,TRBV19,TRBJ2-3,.,CASRRGPDTQYF,TGTGCCAGTAGGAGGGGCCCAGATACGCAGTATTTT
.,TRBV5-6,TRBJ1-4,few,CASSPHAWGLNEKLFF,TGTGCCAGCAGCCCACATGCGTGGGGATTGAATGAAAAACTGTTTTTT